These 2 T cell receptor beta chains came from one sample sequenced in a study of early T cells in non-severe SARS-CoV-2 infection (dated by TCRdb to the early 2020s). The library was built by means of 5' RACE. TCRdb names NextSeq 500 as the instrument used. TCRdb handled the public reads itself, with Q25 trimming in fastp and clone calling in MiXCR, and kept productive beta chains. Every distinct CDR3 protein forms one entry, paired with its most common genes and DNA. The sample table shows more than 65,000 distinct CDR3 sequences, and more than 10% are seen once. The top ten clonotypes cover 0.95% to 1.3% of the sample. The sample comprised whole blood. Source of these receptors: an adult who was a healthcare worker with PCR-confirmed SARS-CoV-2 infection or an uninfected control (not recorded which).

The CDR3 protein is CASGILQLLNEQYF. CDR3 coding DNA: TGTGCCAGCGGCATCTTACAGTTGCTCAACGAGCAGTACTTC. The V gene is TRBV28, the J gene TRBJ2-7; D is uncertain. Trimming took 8 bases from V and 5 from J, leaving 19 bases between them. The CDR3 consists of 14 residues. Germline V gene lookup returns CDR1 MDHEN and CDR2 SYDVKM. Complete variable domain (other parts from reference TRBV28 and TRBJ2-7): DVKVTQSSRYLVKRTGEKVFLECVQDMDHENMFWYRQDPGLGLRLIYFSYDVKMKEKGDIPEGYSVSREKKERFSLILESASTNQTSMYLCASGILQLLNEQYFGPGTRLTVT.

DNA of the CDR3: TGTGCCAGCAGTTTCGCCGGAGCCGGGGAGACCCAGTACTTC. This codes for CASSFAGAGETQYF. The chain is built from TRBV12-3 or TRBV12-4 and TRBJ2-5; D is ambiguous. The V end lost 3 bases, the J end lost 5 bases, and 13 bases lay between the germline ends. The CDR3 runs to 14 residues.